A single sample is the source of the 7 T cell receptor beta chains below, sequenced in a study of identical twins. TCRdb used MiXCR to reprocess the 5' RACE reads, holding one entry per CDR3 protein. The sample lists under 900,000 distinct CDR3 sequences; approximately 18% were seen once. These sequences were also reported in another study, on T cells expressing NK-cell markers.

Sequencing input: PBMCs. All receptors come from a woman aged 18-29 years in good health.

The V gene is TRBV6-4, the J gene TRBJ2-2, with D perhaps TRBD1 (6 bases). The germline CDR1 and CDR2 sequences are MRHNA and SNTAGT. The CDR3 is 14 amino acids. V dropped 8 bases and J dropped 2 bases, with 12 bases sitting between them. DNA for the CDR3: TGTGCCAGCCGGAAGGGGGTTAACACCGGGGAGCTGTTTTTT. This sequence encodes CASRKGVNTGELFF.

The table lists this clonotype with a few counts. The chain recombines TRBV20-1 with TRBJ2-1; TRBD2 matches 12 bases. This CDR3 has 12 amino acids. V dropped 2 bases and J dropped 10; count of bases not matched to a gene: 0. The germline CDR1 and CDR2 sequences are DFQATT and SNEGSKA (reference sequence). The CDR3 spells CSARLAGGEQFF. In nucleotides, the CDR3 is TGCAGTGCTAGACTAGCGGGGGGGGAGCAGTTCTTC.

This sequence joins TRBV20-1 and TRBJ2-7; a possible D gene is TRBD2 (6 bases). Between the trimmed V and J ends, which lost 0 bases and 0 bases, there was a span of 12 bases. The CDR3 spans 15 residues. CDR1 is DFQATT and CDR2 is SNEGSKA in the germline V gene (reference sequence). The CDR3 DNA follows: TGCAGTGCTAGAGATGTAGCGGCTTACTCCTACGAGCAGTACTTC. It translates to CSARDVAAYSYEQYF.

J is TRBJ2-3 and V is TRBV11-2; D is unclear. Trimming took 5 bases from V and 0 from J, leaving 15 bases between them. CDR1 SGHAT and CDR2 FQNNGV come from the germline V gene. There are 16 residues in the CDR3. CDR3 in amino acids: CASSAVRYSSTDTQYF. CDR3 DNA: TGTGCCAGCAGCGCGGTCAGGTACTCTAGCACAGATACGCAGTATTTT.

This rearrangement joins TRBV29-1 to TRBJ2-7; 7 bases agree with TRBD1. The germline V gene has CDR1 SQVTM and CDR2 ANQGSEA. V was pared by 1 base and J by 3 bases, with 12 bases of the junction left unmatched. The CDR3 sequence is 16 residues long. CDR3 sequence (DNA): TGCAGCGTTGAAGGTCCGGACAGGCCACCCTTCTACGAGCAGTACTTC. Translated: CSVEGPDRPPFYEQYF.

The rearrangement joins TRBV12-5 to TRBJ1-1; D gene unclear. The germline V and J ends were trimmed by 6 bases and 1 base, with 12 bases remaining between them. The CDR3 has 14 amino acids. Germline CDR1 is LGHNT and CDR2 is FRNRAP. Here the CDR3 reads CASGRTMTNTEAFF. The CDR3 bases are TGTGCTAGTGGCCGAACTATGACGAACACTGAAGCTTTCTTT.

Here the CDR3 DNA reads TGTGCCAGCAGCGTTAGTGCCACGGGCTCTGGAAACACCATATATTTT. This sequence encodes CASSVSATGSGNTIYF. The V and J genes are TRBV9 and TRBJ1-3; no firm D call. Between the trimmed V and J ends, which lost 2 bases and 0 bases, there was a span of 12 bases. The CDR3 runs 16 residues. CDR1 and CDR2 (germline): SGDLS, YYNGEE.